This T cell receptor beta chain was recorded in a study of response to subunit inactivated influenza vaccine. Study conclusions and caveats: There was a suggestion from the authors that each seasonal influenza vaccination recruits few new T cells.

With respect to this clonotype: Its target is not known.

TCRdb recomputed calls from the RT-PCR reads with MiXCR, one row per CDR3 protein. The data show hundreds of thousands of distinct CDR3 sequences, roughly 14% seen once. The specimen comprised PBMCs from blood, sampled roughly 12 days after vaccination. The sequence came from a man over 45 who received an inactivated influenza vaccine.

The CDR3 nucleotides are TGTGCCAGCAGCCAAGCGACAGCATCTGGGGCCAACGTCCTGACTTTC. It yields the protein CASSQATASGANVLTF. The V gene is TRBV4-2, the J gene TRBJ2-6; a weak D match, TRBD1 (5 bases). Germline CDR1 is LGHNA and CDR2 is YNFKEQ. Trimming took 1 base from V and 1 from J, leaving 8 bases between them. The length of the CDR3 is 16 residues.